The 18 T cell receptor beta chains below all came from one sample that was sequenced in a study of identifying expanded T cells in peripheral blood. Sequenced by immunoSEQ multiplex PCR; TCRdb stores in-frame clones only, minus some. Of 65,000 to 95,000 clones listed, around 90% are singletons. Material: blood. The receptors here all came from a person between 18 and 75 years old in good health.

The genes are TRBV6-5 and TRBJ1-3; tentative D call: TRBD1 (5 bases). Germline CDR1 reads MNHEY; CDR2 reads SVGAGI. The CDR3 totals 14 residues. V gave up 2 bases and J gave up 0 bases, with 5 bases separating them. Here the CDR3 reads CASSYGGSGNTIYF. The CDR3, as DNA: TGTGCCAGCAGTTACGGGGGCTCTGGAAACACCATATATTTT.

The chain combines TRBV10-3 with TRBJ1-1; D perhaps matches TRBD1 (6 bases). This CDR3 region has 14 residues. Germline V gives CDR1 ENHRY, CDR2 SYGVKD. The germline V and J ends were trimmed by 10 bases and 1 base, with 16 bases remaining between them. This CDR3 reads CATHDWGPNTEAFF. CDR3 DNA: TGTGCCACGCACGACTGGGGGCCGAACACTGAAGCTTTCTTT.

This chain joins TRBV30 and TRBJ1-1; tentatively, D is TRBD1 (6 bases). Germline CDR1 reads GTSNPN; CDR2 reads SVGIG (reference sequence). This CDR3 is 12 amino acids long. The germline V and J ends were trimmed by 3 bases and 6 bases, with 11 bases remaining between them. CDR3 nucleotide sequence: TGTGCCTGGAGGGCAGGGGCCGCTGAAGCTTTCTTT. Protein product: CAWRAGAAEAFF.

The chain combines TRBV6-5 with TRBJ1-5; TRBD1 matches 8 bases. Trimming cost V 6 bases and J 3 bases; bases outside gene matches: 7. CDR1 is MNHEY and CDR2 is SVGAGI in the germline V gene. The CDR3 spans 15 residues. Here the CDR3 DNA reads TGTGCCAGCAGACGCCGGGACAGGACCAATCAGCCCCAGCATTTT. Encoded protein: CASRRRDRTNQPQHF.

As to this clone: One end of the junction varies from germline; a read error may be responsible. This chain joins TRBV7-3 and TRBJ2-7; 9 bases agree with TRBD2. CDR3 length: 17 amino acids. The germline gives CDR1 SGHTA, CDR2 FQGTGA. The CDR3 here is CASSLTGPTSGTYEQYF. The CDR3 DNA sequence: TGTGCCAGCAGCCTAACGGGCCCGACTAGCGGAACCTACGAGCAGTACTTC.

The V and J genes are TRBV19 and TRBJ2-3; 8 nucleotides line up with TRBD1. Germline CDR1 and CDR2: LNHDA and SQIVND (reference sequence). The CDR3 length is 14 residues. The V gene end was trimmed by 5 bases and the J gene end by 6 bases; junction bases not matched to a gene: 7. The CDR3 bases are TGTGCCAGTAGTCTAAGATACAGGGGGGATACGCAGTATTTT. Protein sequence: CASSLRYRGDTQYF.

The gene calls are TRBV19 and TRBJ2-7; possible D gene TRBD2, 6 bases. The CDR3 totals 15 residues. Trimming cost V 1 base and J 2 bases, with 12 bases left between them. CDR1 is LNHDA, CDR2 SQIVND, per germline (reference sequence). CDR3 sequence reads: CASSIGTGLTYEQYF. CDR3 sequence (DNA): TGTGCCAGTAGTATAGGGACGGGACTGACCTACGAGCAGTACTTC.

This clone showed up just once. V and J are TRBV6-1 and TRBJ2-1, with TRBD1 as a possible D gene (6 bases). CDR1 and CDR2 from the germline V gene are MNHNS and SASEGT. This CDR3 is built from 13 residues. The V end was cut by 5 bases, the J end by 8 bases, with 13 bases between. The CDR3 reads CASSSSTGHEQFF. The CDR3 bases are TGTGCCAGCAGTTCCTCGACAGGCCATGAGCAGTTCTTC.

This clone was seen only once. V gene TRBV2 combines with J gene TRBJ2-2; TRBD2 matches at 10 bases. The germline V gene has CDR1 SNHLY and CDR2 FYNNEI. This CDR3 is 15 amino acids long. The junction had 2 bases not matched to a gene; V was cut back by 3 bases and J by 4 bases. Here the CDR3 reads CASSETSGPTGELFF. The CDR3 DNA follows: TGTGCCAGCAGTGAGACTAGCGGGCCCACCGGGGAGCTGTTTTTT.

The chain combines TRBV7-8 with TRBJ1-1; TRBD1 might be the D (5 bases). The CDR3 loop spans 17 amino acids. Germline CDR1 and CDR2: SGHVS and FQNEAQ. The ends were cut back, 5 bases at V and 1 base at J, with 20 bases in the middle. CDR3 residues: CASSPLPPTARNTEAFF. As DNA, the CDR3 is TGTGCCAGCAGCCCCCTTCCCCCGACAGCCAGGAACACTGAAGCTTTCTTT.

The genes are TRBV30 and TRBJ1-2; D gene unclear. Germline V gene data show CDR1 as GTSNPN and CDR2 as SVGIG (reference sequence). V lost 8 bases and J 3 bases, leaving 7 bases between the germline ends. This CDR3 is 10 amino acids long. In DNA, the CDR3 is TGTGCCATCGGGCACTATGGCTACACCTTC. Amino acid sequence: CAIGHYGYTF. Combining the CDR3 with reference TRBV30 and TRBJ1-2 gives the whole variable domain SQTIHQWPATLVQPVGSPLSLECTVEGTSNPNLYWYRQAAGRGLQLLFYSVGIGQISSEVPQNLSASRPQDRQFILSSKKLLLSDSGFYLCAIGHYGYTFGSGTRLTVV.

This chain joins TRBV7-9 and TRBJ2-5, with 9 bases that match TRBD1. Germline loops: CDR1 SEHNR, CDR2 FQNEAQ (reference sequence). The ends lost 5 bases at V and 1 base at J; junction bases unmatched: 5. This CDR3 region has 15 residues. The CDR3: CASSRTGARQETQYF. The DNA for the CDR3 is TGTGCCAGCAGCCGGACAGGGGCCCGCCAAGAGACCCAGTACTTC.

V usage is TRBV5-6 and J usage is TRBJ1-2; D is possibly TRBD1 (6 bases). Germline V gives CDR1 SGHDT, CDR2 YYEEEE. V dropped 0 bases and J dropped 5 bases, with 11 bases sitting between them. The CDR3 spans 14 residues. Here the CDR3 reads CASSLVGAEYGYTF. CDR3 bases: TGTGCCAGCAGCTTGGTGGGGGCGGAATATGGCTACACCTTC.

The chain's CDR3 is CASSERRSGDTEAFF. The CDR3 DNA follows: TGTGCCAGCAGTGAACGCAGATCCGGGGACACTGAAGCTTTCTTT. The chain combines TRBV25-1 with TRBJ1-1; D is unclear. The V and J ends lost 2 bases and 3 bases respectively, with 13 bases between them. The CDR3 contains 15 residues. Per the germline V gene, CDR1 is MGHDK and CDR2 is SYGVNS.

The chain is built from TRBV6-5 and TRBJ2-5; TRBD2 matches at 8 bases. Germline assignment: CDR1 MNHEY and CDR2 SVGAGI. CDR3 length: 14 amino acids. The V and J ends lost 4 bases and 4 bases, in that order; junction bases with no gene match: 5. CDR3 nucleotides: TGTGCCAGCAGTTGGCTTGCGGGGGGAGAGACCCAGTACTTC. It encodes CASSWLAGGETQYF.

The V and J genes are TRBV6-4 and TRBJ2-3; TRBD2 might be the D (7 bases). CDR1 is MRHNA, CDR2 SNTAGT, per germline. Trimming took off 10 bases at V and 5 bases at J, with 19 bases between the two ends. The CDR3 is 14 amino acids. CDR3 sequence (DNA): TGTGCCACTAGTAGGGGGGGGGCCGGAGATACGCAGTATTTT. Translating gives CATSRGGAGDTQYF.

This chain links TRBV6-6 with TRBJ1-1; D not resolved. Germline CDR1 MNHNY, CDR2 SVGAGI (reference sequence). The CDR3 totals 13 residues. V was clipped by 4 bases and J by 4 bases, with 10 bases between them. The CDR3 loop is CASSSPRLTEAFF. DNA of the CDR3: TGTGCCAGCAGTTCCCCGCGGCTCACTGAAGCTTTCTTT.

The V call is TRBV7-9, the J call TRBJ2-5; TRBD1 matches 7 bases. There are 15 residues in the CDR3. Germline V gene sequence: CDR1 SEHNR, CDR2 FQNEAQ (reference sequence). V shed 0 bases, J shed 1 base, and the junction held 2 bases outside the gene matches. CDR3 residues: CASSLATGPQETQYF. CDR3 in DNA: TGTGCCAGCAGCTTAGCGACAGGGCCCCAAGAGACCCAGTACTTC.